Shown below are 14 T cell receptor beta chains from a single sample sequenced in a study of blood T cells in healthy people across ages. Using a J-beta primer mix together with a sample-barcoded 5' primer, a second PCR was run for about 7 to 12 cycles. A single record per CDR3 protein comes from TCRdb applying MiXCR to the 5' RACE reads. The repertoire holds over 1,200,000 distinct CDR3 sequences, around 55% seen once, with more than 6% in the top ten. The sequenced sample consisted of blood. These receptors originate from a man aged 18-30 years in good health.

The genes are TRBV20-1 and TRBJ2-5; 9 bases align to TRBD2. V lost 5 bases, J lost 4 bases, and 8 bases stayed unmatched. The CDR3 contains 14 residues. CDR1 is DFQATT, CDR2 SNEGSKA, per germline (reference sequence). The CDR3 region has the DNA TGCAGTGCTTCGATAGCGGGAGTTGGAGAGACCCAGTACTTC. This gives the protein CSASIAGVGETQYF.

This rearrangement joins TRBV20-1 to TRBJ2-1; D is possibly TRBD2 (6 bases). The CDR3 has 13 residues. With 5 bases removed from V and 4 bases from J, the gap between germline ends came to 12 bases. Per the germline V gene, CDR1 is DFQATT and CDR2 is SNEGSKA (reference sequence). DNA of the CDR3: TGCAGTGCTTCCGCCCGGGAGTACAATGAGCAGTTCTTC. This encodes CSASAREYNEQFF.

The V and J genes are TRBV4-2 and TRBJ2-2; 10 bases map to TRBD2. Trimming at V came to 0 bases and at J to 5 bases, leaving 6 bases not matched to a gene. Germline V gene lookup returns CDR1 LGHNA and CDR2 YNFKEQ. The CDR3 is made up of 17 amino acids. CDR3 region: CASSQDPSGGWTGELFF. The DNA for the CDR3 is TGTGCCAGCAGCCAAGATCCTAGCGGGGGTTGGACCGGGGAGCTGTTTTTT.

The V gene is TRBV12-3 or TRBV12-4, the J gene TRBJ2-1, with 7 nucleotides matching TRBD1. Trimming took 5 bases from V and 6 from J; bases not matched to a gene: 4. The CDR3 covers 13 residues. CDR3 coding DNA: TGTGCCAGCAGTGAACAGGGGAGCAATGAGCAGTTCTTC. Translating gives CASSEQGSNEQFF.

The chain has TRBV2 and TRBJ2-3; tentatively, D is TRBD2 (6 bases). Germline-derived CDR1 and CDR2 are SNHLY and FYNNEI. CDR3 size: 15 residues. V lost 3 bases and J lost 0, with 10 bases in between. CDR3 residues: CASSDSGASTDTQYF. The DNA for the CDR3 is TGTGCCAGCAGTGATAGCGGCGCTAGCACAGATACGCAGTATTTT. The whole variable domain, remainder taken from reference TRBV2 and TRBJ2-3, is EPEVTQTPSHQVTQMGQEVILRCVPISNHLYFYWYRQILGQKVEFLVSFYNNEISEKSEIFDDQFSVERPDGSNFTLKIRSTKLEDSAMYFCASSDSGASTDTQYFGPGTRLTVL.

This clonotype was seen more than once but under ten times. The rearrangement uses TRBV19 and TRBJ2-6; tentatively, D is TRBD1 (5 bases). The CDR3 length is 16 residues. V lost 8 bases and J 2 bases, leaving 16 bases between the germline ends. The germline V gene has CDR1 LNHDA and CDR2 SQIVND (reference sequence). Written as DNA, the CDR3 is TGTGCCAGTGCTCAAAAGCCGACAGCTGGGGCCAACGTCCTGACTTTC. It yields the protein CASAQKPTAGANVLTF. The full variable domain, in which reference TRBV19 and TRBJ2-6 provide the parts outside the CDR3, is DGGITQSPKYLFRKEGQNVTLSCEQNLNHDAMYWYRQDPGQGLRLIYYSQIVNDFQKGDIAEGYSVSREKKESFPLTVTSAQKNPTAFYLCASAQKPTAGANVLTFGAGSRLTVL.

CDR3 amino acids: CASSLWGSNEQFF. DNA for the CDR3: TGTGCCAGCAGTTTATGGGGGAGCAATGAGCAGTTCTTC. The chain recombines TRBV27 with TRBJ2-7; TRBD1 or TRBD2 may be the D gene (5 bases each). The J call may be in error: the DNA end matches TRBJ2-1 better. Germline CDR1 is MNHEY and CDR2 is SMNVEV (reference sequence). The CDR3 runs 13 residues.

The table lists this clonotype with a few counts. The genes are TRBV5-1 and TRBJ2-3; 8 bases map to TRBD2. V shed 0 bases, J shed 2 bases, and the junction held 2 bases outside the gene matches. CDR1 and CDR2 from the germline V gene are SGHRS and YFSETQ. The CDR3 contains 15 residues. CDR3 in amino acids: CASSLVAGLTDTQYF. DNA of the CDR3: TGCGCCAGCAGCTTGGTAGCGGGGCTCACAGATACGCAGTATTTT.

In its sample, this clonotype was seen a few times. The CDR3 coding sequence is TGCAGCGCCTACAGGAGAGGGGCTGAAGCTTTCTTT. It translates to CSAYRRGAEAFF. J is TRBJ1-1 and V is TRBV29-1; D is possibly TRBD1 (5 bases). CDR1 is SQVTM, CDR2 ANQGSEA, per germline. V lost 7 bases to trimming and J lost 6 bases, with 15 bases between them. The CDR3 is 12 residues long.

This clonotype was observed at least ten times. The chain joins TRBV7-9 to TRBJ2-3, with TRBD2 identical over 8 bases. V lost 2 bases and J lost 0; bases outside the gene matches: 1. Germline V gives CDR1 SEHNR, CDR2 FQNEAQ (reference sequence). The CDR3 spans 15 residues. In nucleotides, the CDR3 is TGTGCCAGCAGCTTAAGCGGGAGTAGCACAGATACGCAGTATTTT. Amino acid sequence: CASSLSGSSTDTQYF.

CDR3 loop: CAWSGAPLETQYF. The CDR3 bases are TGTGCCTGGAGTGGGGCGCCCTTAGAGACCCAGTACTTC. The chain couples TRBV30 to TRBJ2-5; unclear D gene. Trimming shortened V by 1 base and J by 4 bases, and 10 bases separated the two germline ends. CDR1 GTSNPN and CDR2 SVGIG come from the germline V gene (reference sequence). The CDR3 is 13 residues long.

V usage is TRBV12-3 or TRBV12-4 and J usage is TRBJ2-2; 7 positions match TRBD2. This CDR3 has 12 amino acids. V gave up 11 bases and J gave up 1 base; unmatched junction bases: 1. CDR3 DNA: TGTGCCGGGGGGGAGAACACCGGGGAGCTGTTTTTT. It translates to CAGGENTGELFF.

The chain is built from TRBV6-5 and TRBJ2-1, with 7 bases matching TRBD2. The DNA end lines up better with TRBJ2-7; the J call may be wrong. This CDR3 is built from 13 residues. From germline, CDR1 is MNHEY and CDR2 SVGAGI. Here the CDR3 DNA reads TGTGCCAGCCGACAGCGGGGCTACAATGAGCAGTACTTC. Protein product: CASRQRGYNEQYF.

The chain has TRBV29-1 and TRBJ1-1; no definite D call. Germline V lookup: CDR1 SQVTM, CDR2 ANQGSEA. The length of the CDR3 is 12 residues. V lost 5 bases to trimming and J lost 4 bases, with 11 bases between them. CDR3 DNA: TGCAGCGTTTTGGCAGTTTCCACTGAAGCTTTCTTT. It encodes CSVLAVSTEAFF.